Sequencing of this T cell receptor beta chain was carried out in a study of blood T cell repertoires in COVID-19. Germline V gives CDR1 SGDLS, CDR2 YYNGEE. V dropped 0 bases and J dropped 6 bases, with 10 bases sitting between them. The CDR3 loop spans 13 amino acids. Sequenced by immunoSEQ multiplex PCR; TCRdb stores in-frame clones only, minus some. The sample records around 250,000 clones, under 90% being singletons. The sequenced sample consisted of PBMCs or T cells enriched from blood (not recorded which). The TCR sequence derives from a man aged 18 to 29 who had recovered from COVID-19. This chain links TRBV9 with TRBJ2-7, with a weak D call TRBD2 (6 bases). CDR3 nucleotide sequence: TGTGCCAGCAGCGTAGCCCAGGGACTCGAGCAGTACTTC. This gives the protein CASSVAQGLEQYF.